This TCR beta chain came from a study of blood T cell repertoires in COVID-19. Study overall: PBMCs, B-cell-depleted T cells, or T cells were the source of the cDNA or gDNA that made up the material.

Profiling relied on immunoSEQ multiplex PCR, and the TCRdb table lists in-frame clones only, not all of them. The sample lists approximately 300,000 clones, around nine tenths occurring once. The sequencing input was peripheral blood. The TCR was taken from a man in his fifties with active or convalescent COVID-19.

The chain's CDR3 is CASSLGGGANLYYEQYF. In DNA form, the CDR3 reads TGTGCCAGCAGCTTAGGGGGGGGTGCGAACCTCTACTACGAGCAGTACTTC. The chain combines TRBV7-2 with TRBJ2-7; TRBD2 matches 7 bases. V lost 1 base to trimming and J lost 3 bases; unmatched junction nucleotides: 12. The CDR3 has 17 amino acids. From germline, CDR1 is SGHTA and CDR2 FQGNSA.